These 20 T cell receptor beta chains share one sample of origin, sequenced in a study of T cells in Graves' hyperthyroidism and ophthalmopathy. Amplification yielded TCR beta CDR3 regions, with RNA transcripts as the source. HTBI primers were employed in a first-round RT-PCR of the TCR CDR3. A single record per CDR3 protein comes from TCRdb applying MiXCR to the multiplex PCR reads. The profile shows around 390,000 distinct CDR3 sequences, roughly 15% of them singletons. Material: blood. The origin of the receptors is a woman aged 25-40 years with Graves' ophthalmopathy.

At least ten counts were recorded for this clonotype. The chain is built from TRBV9 and TRBJ2-3; D uncertain. Trimming removed 3 bases from V and 3 bases from J, with 11 bases in between. CDR1 is SGDLS, CDR2 YYNGEE, per germline. CDR3 length: 14 amino acids. The DNA for the CDR3 is TGTGCCAGCAGCGCCGCGGAATGGACAGATACGCAGTATTTT. As protein: CASSAAEWTDTQYF.

The table lists this clonotype with a few counts. This chain uses TRBV29-1 with TRBJ2-2, with D tentatively TRBD2 (5 bases). This CDR3 spans 13 amino acids. Germline-derived CDR1 and CDR2 are SQVTM and ANQGSEA. V was trimmed by 1 base and J by 4 bases, leaving 7 bases between them. The chain's CDR3 is CSVEGEGTGELFF. The CDR3 region has the DNA TGCAGCGTTGAAGGCGAGGGCACCGGGGAGCTGTTTTTT.

The chain carries TRBV7-2 and TRBJ2-3; 12 nucleotides line up with TRBD2. CDR3 size: 17 residues. Looked up from germline, CDR1 is SGHTA and CDR2 is FQGNSA. V shed 5 bases and J 5 bases; nucleotides not matched to a gene: 11. The CDR3, as DNA: TGTGCCAGCAGCACTCTAGCGGGGGGGCTCGCGGGAGATACGCAGTATTTT. It yields the protein CASSTLAGGLAGDTQYF.

This clonotype was picked up many times. This chain uses TRBV5-1 with TRBJ1-4; D possibly corresponds to TRBD1 (5 bases). V was trimmed by 4 bases and J by 5 bases, leaving 12 bases between them. Germline assignment: CDR1 SGHRS and CDR2 YFSETQ. This CDR3 has 14 residues. The CDR3 here is CASSPGPPNEKLFF. The CDR3 nucleotides are TGCGCCAGCAGCCCGGGACCTCCAAATGAAAAACTGTTTTTT.

Many counts were recorded for this clonotype. V is TRBV7-3 and J is TRBJ2-2; 7 bases align to TRBD1. J lost 7 bases, V lost 2 bases, and 7 bases had no gene match. The CDR3 spans 15 residues. Germline V CDR1 and CDR2: SGHTA, FQGTGA. This CDR3 reads CASSLLGGANGELFF. The CDR3, as DNA: TGTGCCAGCAGCTTATTAGGGGGCGCGAACGGGGAGCTGTTTTTT.

The chain couples TRBV6-1 to TRBJ1-5; unclear D gene. The V end was cut by 6 bases, the J end by 7 bases, with 10 bases between. Germline assignment: CDR1 MNHNS and CDR2 SASEGT. The CDR3 has 12 residues. The CDR3 is CASRKGKQPQHF. Written as DNA, the CDR3 is TGTGCCAGCAGAAAGGGTAAGCAGCCCCAGCATTTT.

The CDR3 loop is CASSPTGLAGVNTDTQYF. CDR3 DNA: TGTGCCAGCAGCCCAACCGGACTAGCGGGGGTAAACACAGATACGCAGTATTTT. The V call is TRBV7-2, the J call TRBJ2-3; TRBD2 agrees at 13 bases. Trimming at V came to 5 bases and at J to 2 bases, leaving 10 bases not matched to a gene. Germline V gene lookup returns CDR1 SGHTA and CDR2 FQGNSA. The CDR3 totals 18 residues.

This clonotype appeared once. The chain joins TRBV9 to TRBJ1-3; weak D call: TRBD1 (6 bases). Trimming left V 1 base short and J 1 base short, with 9 bases between. The length of the CDR3 is 15 residues. CDR1 and CDR2 from the germline V gene are SGDLS and YYNGEE. CDR3: CASSVLGQSGNTIYF. CDR3 in DNA: TGTGCCAGCAGCGTATTAGGACAGTCTGGAAACACCATATATTTT.

The V call is TRBV19, the J call TRBJ2-2; maybe TRBD2 (6 bases). Trimming stripped 4 bases from V and 4 bases from J, with 19 bases between. Germline V gene data show CDR1 as LNHDA and CDR2 as SQIVND (reference sequence). The CDR3 contains 17 residues. The CDR3 is CASSKDMERGTTGELFF. In DNA, the CDR3 is TGTGCCAGTAGTAAGGACATGGAACGGGGGACCACCGGGGAGCTGTTTTTT.

At least ten counts were recorded for this clonotype. The V gene is TRBV20-1, the J gene TRBJ2-5, with a possible D match to TRBD1 (5 bases). The CDR3 consists of 15 residues. V was shortened by 0 bases and J by 0 bases, with 11 bases between the two germline ends. Germline CDR1 is DFQATT and CDR2 is SNEGSKA (reference sequence). This CDR3 reads CSARDSRVDQETQYF. The DNA for the CDR3 is TGCAGTGCTAGAGATAGCAGGGTGGACCAAGAGACCCAGTACTTC.

This clonotype was recorded at least ten times. This rearrangement joins TRBV5-5 to TRBJ2-3; D ambiguous. Germline values: CDR1 SGHKS, CDR2 YYEKEE (reference sequence). This CDR3 contains 10 residues. The CDR3 region has the DNA TGTGCGGCGAGCACAGATACGCAGTATTTT. This gives the protein CAASTDTQYF. The variable domain in full, with the rest retrieved from reference TRBV5-5 and TRBJ2-3, is DAGVTQSPTHLIKTRGQQVTLRCSPISGHKSVSWYQQVLGQGPQFIFQYYEKEERGRGNFPDRFSARQFPNYSSELNVNALLLGDSALYLCAASTDTQYFGPGTRLTVL.

The sample holds many counts of this clonotype. This sequence joins TRBV19 and TRBJ1-5; 10 bases agree with TRBD1. Germline loops: CDR1 LNHDA, CDR2 SQIVND (reference sequence). The length of the CDR3 is 13 residues. The J segment lost 5 bases and the V segment lost 8 bases, leaving 3 bases of the junction unmatched. The CDR3 DNA sequence: TGTGCCAGTCGAGGGACAGGGGATCAGCCCCAGCATTTT. It translates to CASRGTGDQPQHF.

This clonotype was counted a few times. J is TRBJ2-5 and V is TRBV7-3; 15 positions agree with TRBD2. There are 18 residues in the CDR3. Germline-derived CDR1 and CDR2 are SGHTA and FQGTGA. Trimming cost V 4 bases and J 5 bases; bases outside gene matches: 11. The CDR3 region has the DNA TGTGCCAGCAGCTCCGGACTAGCGGGGGGGCGGGGGAGTGAGACCCAGTACTTC. Its protein product is CASSSGLAGGRGSETQYF.

This clonotype came up a few times. The chain joins TRBV7-2 to TRBJ2-3, with TRBD2 as a possible D gene (6 bases). The CDR3 runs 15 residues. Germline V gene sequence: CDR1 SGHTA, CDR2 FQGNSA. The V end was cut by 8 bases, the J end by 4 bases, with 19 bases between. CDR3 nucleotide sequence: TGTGCCAGCGGTCGAAACCCGGGACTTTCAGATACGCAGTATTTT. Translated: CASGRNPGLSDTQYF.

The chain uses TRBV20-1 and TRBJ2-5; the D gene is possibly TRBD1 (6 bases). This CDR3 contains 14 residues. Germline loops: CDR1 DFQATT, CDR2 SNEGSKA (reference sequence). Trimming removed 6 bases from V and 4 bases from J, with 18 bases in between. The CDR3 DNA reads as TGCAGTGCAGATCCGGGACACTTCACAGAGACCCAGTACTTC. Translating it yields CSADPGHFTETQYF.

In its sample, this clonotype was seen many times. The CDR3 sequence: CASHSRGQGSDTQYF. CDR3 sequence (DNA): TGTGCCAGCCACTCAAGGGGACAGGGCTCAGATACGCAGTATTTT. This chain links TRBV28 with TRBJ2-3, with 9 bases that match TRBD1. V trimming: 8 bases; J trimming: 4 bases; junction bases outside the gene matches: 10. Germline V gives CDR1 MDHEN, CDR2 SYDVKM. The CDR3 consists of 15 residues.

This clonotype occurred many times. The chain links TRBV11-3 to TRBJ1-5; 7 bases are shared with TRBD1. The CDR3 length is 14 residues. In germline, CDR1 is SGHNT, CDR2 YENEEA. With V trimmed by 6 bases and J by 1 base, 3 bases remained unmatched. In DNA, the CDR3 is TGTGCCAGCAGTTCAGGGGGAAGCAATCAGCCCCAGCATTTT. Amino acids: CASSSGGSNQPQHF.

Worth noting for this clonotype: It may be a read error: a sequence one base away is much more abundant. The chain combines TRBV20-1 with TRBJ1-2; D is uncertain. Per germline, CDR1 DFQATT and CDR2 SNEGSKA (reference sequence). V gave up 0 bases and J gave up 12 bases, with 14 bases separating them. The CDR3 spans 12 residues. CDR3 sequence: CSARDLWYGNTF. The DNA for the CDR3 is TGCAGTGCTAGAGATCTCTGGTACGGCAACACCTTC.

The table lists this clonotype with many counts. J is TRBJ1-1 and V is TRBV5-5, with D unclear. Germline V gene lookup returns CDR1 SGHKS and CDR2 YYEKEE (reference sequence). Between the trimmed V and J ends, which lost 5 bases and 2 bases, there was a span of 19 bases. This CDR3 spans 16 amino acids. CDR3 bases: TGTGCCAGCAGACGAAATTCACCGGGAGCAAACACTGAAGCTTTCTTT. Translating gives CASRRNSPGANTEAFF.

This clonotype came up many times. The CDR3 DNA reads TGTGCCAGCAGTTACACTGGCGACTCGGAGACCCAGTACTTC. Translation gives CASSYTGDSETQYF. The chain links TRBV6-5 to TRBJ2-5; D remains unclear. This CDR3 is built from 14 residues. The ends were cut back, 2 bases at V and 5 bases at J, with 12 bases in the middle. Per germline, CDR1 MNHEY and CDR2 SVGAGI.